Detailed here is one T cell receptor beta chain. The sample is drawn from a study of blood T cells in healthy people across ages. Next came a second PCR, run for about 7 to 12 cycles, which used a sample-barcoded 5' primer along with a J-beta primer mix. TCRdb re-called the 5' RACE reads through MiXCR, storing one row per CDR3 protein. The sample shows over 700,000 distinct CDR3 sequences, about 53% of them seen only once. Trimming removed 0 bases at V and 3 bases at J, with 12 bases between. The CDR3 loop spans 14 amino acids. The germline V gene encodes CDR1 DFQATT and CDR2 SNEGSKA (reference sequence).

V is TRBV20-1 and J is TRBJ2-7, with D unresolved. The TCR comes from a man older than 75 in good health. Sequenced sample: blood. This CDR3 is CSARDPAGIYEQYF. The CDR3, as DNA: TGCAGTGCTAGAGATCCAGCTGGAATCTACGAGCAGTACTTC.